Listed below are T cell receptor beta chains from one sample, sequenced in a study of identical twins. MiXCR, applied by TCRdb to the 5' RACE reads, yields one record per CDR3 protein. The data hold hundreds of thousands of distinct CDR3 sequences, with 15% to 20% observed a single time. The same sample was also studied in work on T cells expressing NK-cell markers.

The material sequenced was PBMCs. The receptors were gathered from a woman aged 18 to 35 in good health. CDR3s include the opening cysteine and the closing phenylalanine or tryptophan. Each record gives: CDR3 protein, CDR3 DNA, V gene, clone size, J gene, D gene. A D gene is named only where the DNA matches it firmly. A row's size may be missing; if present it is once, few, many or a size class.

CDR3 protein: CSVDLTRLAYQETQYF; CDR3 DNA: TGCAGCGTTGACCTTACCCGACTAGCGTACCAAGAGACCCAGTACTTC; V gene: TRBV29-1; clone size: NA; J gene: TRBJ2-5; D gene: TRBD2
CDR3 protein: CASSLTEGLLNQPQHF; CDR3 DNA: TGTGCCAGCAGCCTCACGGAGGGCCTACTTAATCAGCCCCAGCATTTT; V gene: TRBV2; clone size: many; J gene: TRBJ1-5; D gene: NA
CDR3 protein: CAITEGATTGELFF; CDR3 DNA: TGTGCCATCACCGAGGGGGCGACCACCGGGGAGCTGTTTTTT; V gene: TRBV10-3; clone size: NA; J gene: TRBJ2-2; D gene: TRBD1
CDR3 protein: CASSRGLAGLYNEQFF; CDR3 DNA: TGCGCCAGCAGCAGGGGACTAGCGGGACTGTACAATGAGCAGTTCTTC; V gene: TRBV5-1; clone size: few; J gene: TRBJ2-1; D gene: TRBD2
CDR3 protein: CASSRQGTGGELFF; CDR3 DNA: TGTGCCAGCAGCCGACAGGGAACGGGCGGGGAGCTGTTTTTT; V gene: TRBV7-9; clone size: NA; J gene: TRBJ2-2; D gene: TRBD1
CDR3 protein: CASSLFDRGLEQYF; CDR3 DNA: TGTGCCAGCAGCCTTTTTGACAGGGGTTTGGAGCAGTACTTC; V gene: TRBV7-8; clone size: NA; J gene: TRBJ2-7; D gene: TRBD1
CDR3 protein: CASSSRLAGDTQYF; CDR3 DNA: TGTGCCAGCAGTTCGAGACTAGCGGGGGATACGCAGTATTTT; V gene: TRBV6-2/TRBV6-3; clone size: few; J gene: TRBJ2-3; D gene: TRBD2
CDR3 protein: CASAAWDRTYEQYF; CDR3 DNA: TGTGCCAGCGCCGCCTGGGACAGAACCTACGAGCAGTACTTC; V gene: TRBV18; clone size: few; J gene: TRBJ2-7; D gene: TRBD1
CDR3 protein: CASSLAGTVQETQYF; CDR3 DNA: TGTGCCAGCAGTTTAGCCGGGACAGTCCAAGAGACCCAGTACTTC; V gene: TRBV12-3/TRBV12-4; clone size: few; J gene: TRBJ2-5; D gene: TRBD1
CDR3 protein: CASSLQGTGGSSSYNEQFF; CDR3 DNA: TGCGCCAGCAGCTTGCAGGGGACAGGGGGCTCCAGCTCCTACAATGAGCAGTTCTTC; V gene: TRBV5-1; clone size: NA; J gene: TRBJ2-1; D gene: TRBD1
CDR3 protein: CASSLSGSNEKLFF; CDR3 DNA: TGTGCCAGCAGCTTGAGTGGATCTAATGAAAAACTGTTTTTT; V gene: TRBV7-2; clone size: few; J gene: TRBJ1-4; D gene: NA
CDR3 protein: CASSPTEGYGYTF; CDR3 DNA: TGTGCCAGCAGCCCGACAGAGGGATATGGCTACACCTTC; V gene: TRBV3-1; clone size: few; J gene: TRBJ1-2; D gene: NA
CDR3 protein: CASSLPLGVDGYTF; CDR3 DNA: TGTGCCAGCAGTCTCCCGTTGGGGGTGGATGGCTACACCTTC; V gene: TRBV12-3/TRBV12-4; clone size: few; J gene: TRBJ1-2; D gene: NA
CDR3 protein: CSARDLPIYTF; CDR3 DNA: TGCAGTGCTAGAGATCTTCCCATATACACCTTC; V gene: TRBV20-1; clone size: NA; J gene: TRBJ1-2; D gene: NA
CDR3 protein: CASSLAPQGNYGYTF; CDR3 DNA: TGTGCCAGCAGCTTAGCACCGCAGGGGAACTATGGCTACACCTTC; V gene: TRBV11-2; clone size: few; J gene: TRBJ1-2; D gene: NA
CDR3 protein: CASSFNKREGYNEQFF; CDR3 DNA: TGCGCCAGCAGTTTTAACAAGCGGGAGGGTTACAATGAGCAGTTCTTC; V gene: TRBV10-1; clone size: NA; J gene: TRBJ2-1; D gene: TRBD2